The rows below give T cell receptor beta chains drawn from one sample of a study of cytomegalovirus exposure and HLA in healthy donors. Only in-frame clones appear in the TCRdb table, and some are missing; sequencing was by immunoSEQ multiplex PCR. The sample records 150,000 to 180,000 clones, 70% to 80% being singletons. Sequenced input: PBMCs. These receptors were obtained from a man aged 25 to 40 in good health and CMV-seropositive. CDR3s include the opening cysteine and the closing phenylalanine or tryptophan. The order of the fields is V gene, D gene, clone size, CDR3 length, J gene, CDR3 protein, CDR3 DNA. D genes are given only for firm matches. Expanded clones are given a class, and other clones once, few, many or no size at all.

>TRBV5-4|TRBD1|NA|18|TRBJ1-4
CASSLGGTDRGENEKLFF
TGTGCCAGCAGCTTGGGGGGAACCGACAGGGGGGAGAATGAAAAACTGTTTTTT
>TRBV2|TRBD1|NA|13|TRBJ1-1
CASSGQGNTEAFF
TGTGCCAGCAGCGGACAGGGTAACACTGAAGCTTTCTTT
>TRBV28|TRBD2|NA|16|TRBJ2-1
CASSLGLASSYNEQFF
TGTGCCAGCAGTTTGGGACTAGCCTCTTCCTACAATGAGCAGTTCTTC
>TRBV19|TRBD1|NA|13|TRBJ2-7
CASSTRGQSEQYF
TGTGCCAGTAGTACCAGGGGGCAAAGTGAGCAGTACTTC
>TRBV14|NA|NA|14|TRBJ2-5
CASSRRGYRETQYF
TGTGCCAGCAGCCGCCGAGGCTATCGAGAGACCCAGTACTTC
>TRBV19|TRBD1|NA|13|TRBJ1-2
CASSPSQGHGYTF
TGTGCCAGTAGTCCATCACAGGGGCATGGCTACACCTTC
>TRBV6-4|TRBD2|NA|18|TRBJ2-5
CASSDSLGTSGRMETQYF
TGTGCCAGCAGTGACTCTCTGGGGACTAGCGGGAGAATGGAGACCCAGTACTTC
>TRBV6-1|TRBD1|NA|12|TRBJ1-5
CASRTGDQPQHF
TGTGCCAGCAGAACAGGGGATCAGCCCCAGCATTTT
>TRBV9|TRBD2|NA|18|TRBJ2-5
CASSPHGTSGRARETQYF
TGTGCCAGCAGCCCTCATGGGACTAGCGGGAGGGCCAGGGAGACCCAGTACTTC
>TRBV27|NA|NA|15|TRBJ2-6
CASSQYSSGANVLTF
TGTGCCAGCAGTCAATACAGCTCTGGGGCCAACGTCCTGACTTTC
>TRBV2|TRBD1|NA|15|TRBJ1-5
CASSGGLRGPQPQHF
TGTGCCAGCAGTGGGGGGTTAAGGGGGCCTCAGCCCCAGCATTTT
>TRBV2|TRBD2|few|18|TRBJ2-2
CASKHGTSGTANTGELFF
TGTGCCAGCAAACACGGGACTAGCGGGACCGCGAACACCGGGGAGCTGTTTTTT
>TRBV2|NA|once|14|TRBJ2-3
CASSEDTTTDTQYF
TGTGCCAGCAGTGAGGACACCACCACAGATACGCAGTATTTT
>TRBV28|TRBD1|NA|15|TRBJ2-4
CASSLYGQGIYIQYF
TGTGCCAGCAGTTTATATGGACAGGGAATCTACATTCAGTACTTC
>TRBV19|NA|NA|15|TRBJ1-1
CASSIGLEGNTEAFF
TGTGCCAGTAGTATAGGGTTGGAGGGGAACACTGAAGCTTTCTTT
>TRBV13|NA|NA|13|TRBJ2-7
CASSQRFDYEQYF
TGTGCCAGCAGCCAGCGGTTCGACTACGAGCAGTACTTC
>TRBV5-5|TRBD1|NA|16|TRBJ1-4
CASRPLDREDGEKLFF
TGTGCCAGCAGACCATTAGACAGGGAAGACGGTGAAAAACTGTTTTTT
>TRBV30|TRBD2|NA|16|TRBJ2-3
CAWSVGRESPTDTQYF
TGTGCCTGGAGTGTAGGGCGGGAGAGCCCCACAGATACGCAGTATTTT
>TRBV28|TRBD1|NA|14|TRBJ2-7
CASSLRDRGAQQYF
TGTGCCAGCAGTTTACGGGACAGGGGGGCGCAGCAGTACTTC
>TRBV11-3|NA|NA|14|TRBJ1-2
CASSLDSGNYGYTF
TGTGCCAGCAGCTTAGACTCCGGGAATTATGGCTACACCTTC
>TRBV15|TRBD2|few|21|TRBJ2-1
CATSRDLAGGPSKSSYNEQFF
TGTGCCACCAGCAGAGATTTGGCGGGAGGGCCCTCAAAGAGCTCCTACAATGAGCAGTTCTTC
>TRBV9|NA|NA|16|TRBJ2-3
CASSVAGVLGTDTQYF
TGTGCCAGCAGCGTAGCAGGGGTATTAGGTACGGATACGCAGTATTTT
>TRBV27|NA|NA|13|TRBJ2-4
CASSPHDFRVQYF
TGTGCCAGCAGTCCCCATGATTTTCGCGTTCAGTACTTC
>TRBV28|NA|once|15|TRBJ2-5
CASSTGTKYQETQYF
TGTGCCAGCAGCACCGGGACAAAGTACCAAGAGACCCAGTACTTC
>TRBV2|TRBD1|NA|16|TRBJ1-4
CASSARRDRTVGKLFF
TGTGCCAGCAGTGCTCGTAGGGACAGGACTGTAGGAAAACTGTTTTTT
>TRBV11-2|NA|NA|15|TRBJ2-7
CASSLEIAGTYEQYF
TGTGCCAGCAGCTTAGAGATCGCGGGTACCTACGAGCAGTACTTC
>TRBV28|TRBD2|NA|15|TRBJ2-7
CASSDLAGGSYEQYF
TGTGCCAGCAGCGACCTAGCGGGAGGGTCCTACGAGCAGTACTTC
>TRBV7-8|TRBD2|NA|17|TRBJ2-7
CASSLASGSGRAHEQYF
TGTGCCAGCAGCTTAGCGAGTGGTAGCGGGAGGGCCCACGAGCAGTACTTC
>TRBV4-2|TRBD2|NA|17|TRBJ2-7
CASSQSSVVAGGYEQYF
TGTGCCAGCAGCCAGTCCTCAGTGGTAGCGGGAGGGTACGAGCAGTACTTC
>TRBV9|NA|NA|15|TRBJ2-7
CASSVAAGGSYEQYF
TGTGCCAGCAGCGTCGCCGCGGGCGGTTCCTACGAGCAGTACTTC
>TRBV6-1|NA|NA|14|TRBJ1-4
CASSPRGTNEKLFF
TGTGCCAGCAGTCCAAGGGGAACTAATGAAAAACTGTTTTTT
>TRBV23-1|TRBD1|NA|17|TRBJ2-7
CASRQGFGTEASYEQYF
TGCGCCAGCAGGCAGGGTTTCGGGACAGAGGCTTCCTACGAGCAGTACTTC
>TRBV7-9|TRBD1|NA|13|TRBJ1-2
CASSVQGAWVYTF
TGTGCCAGCAGCGTACAGGGGGCTTGGGTCTACACCTTC
>TRBV2|NA|NA|13|TRBJ2-7
CASSGGAVYEQYF
TGTGCCAGCAGTGGCGGGGCCGTCTACGAGCAGTACTTC
>TRBV10-1|TRBD1|once|13|TRBJ2-1
CATGQGVAGEQFF
TGCGCCACTGGACAGGGGGTGGCGGGGGAGCAGTTCTTC
>TRBV9|NA|NA|16|TRBJ2-1
CASSVDLAPPENEQFF
TGTGCCAGCAGCGTAGATCTAGCGCCTCCCGAAAATGAGCAGTTCTTC
>TRBV6-5|NA|NA|11|TRBJ2-1
CASTRYNEQFF
TGTGCCAGCACCAGATACAATGAGCAGTTCTTC
>TRBV28|NA|NA|13|TRBJ2-6
CASSNSGANVLTF
TGTGCCAGCAGCAATTCTGGGGCCAACGTCCTGACTTTC
>TRBV5-1|NA|NA|16|TRBJ2-2
CASSLVGQRYTGELFF
TGCGCCAGCAGTCTAGTCGGACAGCGATACACCGGGGAGCTGTTTTTT
>TRBV6-1|TRBD1|NA|15|TRBJ1-5
CASRDRGRSNQPQHF
TGTGCCAGCAGAGACAGGGGACGTAGCAATCAGCCCCAGCATTTT
>TRBV7-9|TRBD1|NA|15|TRBJ1-6
CASSFTGGANSPLHF
TGTGCCAGCAGCTTTACAGGGGGCGCGAATTCACCCCTCCACTTT